This T cell receptor (beta chain) is from a study of PD-L1 blockade in urothelial cancer (dated by TCRdb to 2017 to 2019). In the study overall: All patients started therapy around 2014 and received atezolizumab 1,200 mg intravenously every 3 weeks. Blood samples were analyzed 3 weeks after the start of treatment (second dose) and 6 weeks after the start of treatment. Durable clinical benefit was achieved by nine patients but not by the remaining 20. Pretreatment blood TCR-seq was available for nearly 30 patients, at least one posttreatment blood collection was obtained for approximately 25 patients, and tumor TCR-seq was available for approximately 25 patients. Blood samples yielded a median of roughly 140,000 T cells and more than 80,000 unique TCRs, with median clonality approximately 0.08. In the same patients, pretreatment tumors underwent whole exome sequencing and RNA sequencing in addition to TCR sequencing. An ECOG performance status of 0 or 1 was recorded for the patients, and 0 to 3 prior chemotherapy regimens had been received by the patients. An exploratory multi-omic analysis was conducted of the somatic, immune and clinical correlates of response to PD-L1 blockade with atezolizumab in urothelial cancer. About 90% of the roughly 29 patients were identified as males with urothelial cancer of bladder origin, and a prior smoking history was reported by 18 of 29 patients. Pretreatment tumor samples and matched peripheral blood, collected serially before and after atezolizumab treatment, underwent TCR sequencing. Durable clinical benefit was defined as a progression-free survival longer than 6 months, and TCR features were additionally tested against progression-free survival and overall survival. General study outcomes and caveats: Improved progression-free and overall survival was associated with having pretreatment peripheral blood TCR clonality below the median. Small sample size (n of about 30) and many exploratory analyses mean the results are intended to be hypothesis-generating. At 3 weeks after the start of treatment, tumor-associated TCR clones in peripheral blood had expanded more in patients with durable benefit (n of about 21, p = 0.022).

Synthetic TCR analog templates were spiked into each PCR so that absolute template abundance could be estimated from read counts. The immunoSEQ assay was used to amplify TCRbeta CDR3 regions from genomic DNA with bias-controlled V and J gene primers. Sequencing of rearranged TCRbeta segments was done at approximately 20X coverage. The paper's data handling went like this. Clustering was used to correct sequencing errors, and CDR3s were annotated against IMGT so that V, D and J genes could be assigned. Only productive TCRbeta rearrangements were used in downstream analyses, excluding out-of-frame or stop-codon sequences. To compute clonality, Shannon entropy was normalized by the log of the number of unique productive sequences and then subtracted from one. Clones differing between time points or between blood and tumor were identified by Fisher's exact test with Benjamini-Hochberg correction at adjusted p below 0.01. In its TCRdb copy, this immuneACCESS table keeps in-frame sequences only and misses some clones. Where compared with another copy, unresolved V genes explain less than half of these, and the others have no known cause. Clone size and the V and J calls come from that table; the DNA yielded D and trimming. The sample has about 72,000 clones on record, almost 90% of them singletons. The ten largest clones represent 3.5% to 5.5% of the sample.

The CDR3 numbers 13 residues from cysteine through phenylalanine. Only the CDR3 part of the read is kept: 39 bases, read in frame from the first base. The germline V and J ends show losses of 10 bases and 0 bases respectively, and no gene match explains 6 bases of the junction. From the germline V gene, CDR1 is ENHRY and CDR2 is SYGVKD. A single count supports this clone. Its recognized antigen is unknown. There are no base qualities to consult, and no much larger clone falls within one base. This specimen's time point label, interpreted: pretreatment peripheral blood. The cohort included 29 patients with locally advanced or metastatic urothelial carcinoma who were treated at Memorial Sloan Kettering on a trial protocol. Peripheral blood mononuclear cells were collected pretreatment and during treatment, at between 1 and 8 total time points per patient. The Qiagen DNeasy Blood extraction kit was used to purify genomic DNA from total PBMCs and tumor samples. Collected pretreatment and during treatment, PBMCs were isolated and stored as previously described.

Specimen: PBMCs, collected around atezolizumab (anti-PD-L1) treatment. This chain joins TRBV10-3 to TRBJ2-7; 7 nucleotides in the junction match TRBD1. This receptor was taken from a man in his 70s with urothelial cancer. Here the CDR3 is given as CATRDRLSYEQYF. The base sequence is TGTGCCACGAGGGACAGACTCTCCTACGAGCAGTACTTC.